This T cell receptor beta chain was retrieved from a study of tumor-infiltrating lymphocytes in primary liver carcinoma. Germline DNA was also extracted, and blood RNA derived from unsorted whole blood. The patients lived with chronic HBV infection and had not yet received any treatment. Worth noting for this clonotype: The antigen is unknown. Relative to the germline gene, one junction end is altered; a read error may explain this.

The CDR3 is 15 amino acids. CDR1 and CDR2 from the germline V gene are SGHNT and YYREEE (reference sequence). Findings of the study overall: Samples, which were bulk and unsorted, did not allow CD4+ and CD8+ repertoires to be compared.

With around 490 ng total RNA as template and a constant-region primer, TCR beta cDNA was made. Three nested multiplex PCR rounds of slightly modified ARM-PCR generated TCR beta libraries. The first two PCR rounds used TRBV1-TRBV30 primers with a Cbeta primer, nine to eleven cycles each. TCRdb re-called the multiplex PCR reads through MiXCR, storing one row per CDR3 protein. The data contain 190,000 or so distinct CDR3 sequences, less than 70% of them singletons. V and J are TRBV5-4 and TRBJ2-7, with unresolved D. Sequencing used peripheral blood. This TCR came from a woman in her fifties or sixties with primary liver carcinoma and hepatitis B virus infection. DNA for the CDR3: TGTGGCAGCAGCTCTGTTTCGGGTGGTGGCTACGAGCAGTACTTC. Residues: CGSSSVSGGGYEQYF. The entire variable domain, with the rest obtained from reference TRBV5-4 and TRBJ2-7, is as follows: ETGVTQSPTHLIKTRGQQVTLRCSSQSGHNTVSWYQQALGQGPQFIFQYYREEENGRGNFPPRFSGLQFPNYSSELNVNALELDDSALYLCGSSSVSGGGYEQYFGPGTRLTVT.